This T cell receptor (beta chain) appears in the sequencing data of a study of T cells in Graves' hyperthyroidism and ophthalmopathy. About the study: Peripheral blood was acquired at first diagnosis, ahead of any therapy whatsoever.

A NOSPECS grade of at least 4, a Clinical Activity Score of at least 3 and duration under 3 months were recorded in ophthalmopathy patients. Exclusion followed for patients with uncontrolled infection, other autoimmune disease, pregnancy or lactation. It was RNA transcripts that yielded the amplified TCR beta CDR3 regions. The primer set for the first-round RT-PCR of the TCR CDR3 was HTBI. TCRdb passed the multiplex PCR reads through MiXCR, listing each CDR3 protein once. The repertoire includes 600,000 to 650,000 distinct CDR3 sequences, about 20% of them detected once, and roughly 30% sits in the top ten. CDR3 length equals 17 residues. Germline V CDR1 and CDR2: KGHSH, LQKENI. J lost 7 bases, V lost 6 bases, and 16 bases had no gene match.

The gene calls are TRBV18 and TRBJ2-1; TRBD2 matches 9 bases. The clonotype was recovered from a man aged 25 to 40 with Graves' ophthalmopathy. Sequenced input: blood. The CDR3 coding sequence is TGTGCCAGCTCGGTCAGTTTAGCGGGAGCTGGAATAAATGAGCAGTTCTTC. This gives the protein CASSVSLAGAGINEQFF.